The 18 T cell receptor beta chains listed next were all sequenced from one sample in a study of beta chain features in type 1 diabetes. Since all of the isolated RNA was reverse transcribed, expressed TCRB transcripts were what got sequenced. Clones were sequenced by immunoSEQ multiplex PCR, and TCRdb holds only the in-frame ones, with some missing. The sample yields about 340,000 clones, approximately 15% seen once. General study findings and limits: Shorter TCRB CDR3s, moderately but significantly so, were found in Type 1 diabetes patients in all four CD4+ subsets.

These receptors' targets are unknown. The source material was naive CD4+ T cells from blood. All receptors come from a woman aged 18-29 years with type 1 diabetes.

This chain links TRBV5-1 with TRBJ2-3; 8 bases match TRBD1. The germline CDR1 and CDR2 sequences are SGHRS and YFSETQ. This CDR3 comprises 15 residues. V trimming: 4 bases; J trimming: 2 bases; junction bases outside the gene matches: 6. CDR3 residues: CASSPDRGLTDTQYF. The CDR3, as DNA: TGCGCCAGCAGCCCCGACAGGGGCCTCACAGATACGCAGTATTTT.

This rearrangement joins TRBV7-9 to TRBJ2-5; 8 nucleotides align to TRBD1. J lost 1 base, V lost 5 bases, and 12 bases had no gene match. Germline V gene lookup returns CDR1 SEHNR and CDR2 FQNEAQ (reference sequence). The CDR3 runs to 17 residues. The CDR3 here is CASSPLWTGQTQETQYF. DNA for the CDR3: TGTGCCAGCAGCCCCCTTTGGACAGGGCAGACCCAAGAGACCCAGTACTTC.

In its sample, this clone was seen a few times. The J gene is TRBJ2-2, the V gene TRBV7-8; TRBD1 is a possible D gene (6 bases). The germline V and J ends were trimmed by 4 bases and 7 bases, with 19 bases remaining between them. This CDR3 comprises 16 residues. Germline V gene sequence: CDR1 SGHVS, CDR2 FQNEAQ. The CDR3 sequence is CASSSFRAGVGGELFF. The DNA of the CDR3 is TGTGCCAGCAGCTCGTTTAGAGCAGGGGTGGGCGGGGAGCTGTTTTTT.

This clone was seen a handful of times. CDR3 sequence (DNA): TGCGCCAGCCGCCGGTCCGTGGGAGACACCGGGGAGCTGTTTTTT. Protein sequence: CASRRSVGDTGELFF. The J gene is TRBJ2-2, the V gene TRBV5-1; TRBD2 might be the D (5 bases). Germline lookup yields CDR1 SGHRS and CDR2 YFSETQ. This CDR3 is 15 amino acids long. Deletions cut 7 bases from V and 3 bases from J, with 16 bases between.

The chain links TRBV27 to TRBJ2-1; 7 bases agree with TRBD1. This CDR3 contains 15 residues. Trimming took 7 bases from V and 0 from J; bases not matched to a gene: 6. Germline loops: CDR1 MNHEY, CDR2 SMNVEV (reference sequence). The CDR3 DNA reads as TGTGCCAGCAAGGGGGCGACAGTCTCCTACAATGAGCAGTTCTTC. Protein: CASKGATVSYNEQFF.

The chain recombines TRBV6-5 with TRBJ1-1, with D perhaps matching TRBD1 (6 bases). The CDR3 extends over 13 amino acids. In germline, CDR1 is MNHEY, CDR2 SVGAGI. V lost 5 bases, J lost 0 bases, and 7 bases lay in between. CDR3: CASSRTVNTEAFF. In DNA form, the CDR3 reads TGTGCCAGCAGTAGGACAGTGAACACTGAAGCTTTCTTT.

The chain has TRBV7-3 and TRBJ1-2; TRBD1 might be the D (5 bases). The CDR3 loop spans 13 amino acids. V was shortened by 1 base and J by 7 bases, with 10 bases between the two germline ends. Looked up from germline, CDR1 is SGHTA and CDR2 is FQGTGA. CDR3 sequence (DNA): TGTGCCAGCAGCTTAAACGGGGGTGGTGGCTACACCTTC. Translated, it gives CASSLNGGGGYTF.

This clone was counted a few times. The chain recombines TRBV6-6 with TRBJ2-7, with 12 bases aligning to TRBD1. The CDR3 has 15 residues. Germline V gene data show CDR1 as MNHNY and CDR2 as SVGAGI (reference sequence). With 2 bases clipped from V and 5 bases from J, the junction kept 4 bases outside the gene matches. CDR3 coding DNA: TGTGCCAGCAGTTACGCGGGACAGGGGGCCGACGAGCAGTACTTC. Protein sequence: CASSYAGQGADEQYF.

This clone occurred a few times. The V gene is TRBV29-1, the J gene TRBJ2-7, with a tentative D call TRBD2 (6 bases). V dropped 4 bases and J dropped 2 bases, with 12 bases sitting between them. The germline V gene encodes CDR1 SQVTM and CDR2 ANQGSEA. The CDR3 contains 13 residues. This CDR3 reads CSVVGGTTYEQYF. CDR3 sequence (DNA): TGCAGCGTTGTAGGCGGGACCACCTACGAGCAGTACTTC.

This clone was counted a few times. The chain carries TRBV18 and TRBJ1-2; 7 nucleotides agree with TRBD1. V lost 6 bases to trimming and J lost 6 bases; unmatched junction nucleotides: 19. This CDR3 region has 17 residues. Germline assignment: CDR1 KGHSH and CDR2 LQKENI. CDR3 in amino acids: CASSPQYRQGTAHGYTF. CDR3 DNA: TGTGCCAGCTCTCCTCAATATCGACAGGGAACCGCTCATGGCTACACCTTC.

This clone showed up just a few times. The chain carries TRBV30 and TRBJ1-1, with D uncertain. Germline V gene sequence: CDR1 GTSNPN, CDR2 SVGIG (reference sequence). V lost 0 bases and J lost 6, with 14 bases in between. The CDR3 has 14 amino acids. The CDR3 loop is CAWSVDYSLPEAFF. CDR3 DNA: TGTGCCTGGAGTGTCGACTATTCTTTGCCTGAAGCTTTCTTT.

A few counts support this clone. The sample carries other DNA sequences with the same CDR3. The rearrangement joins TRBV5-4 to TRBJ2-5, with 12 bases fitting TRBD2. V dropped 4 bases and J dropped 4; count of bases not matched to a gene: 2. CDR1 and CDR2 from the germline V gene are SGHNT and YYREEE (reference sequence). The CDR3 totals 14 residues. CDR3 region: CASSPGLAGETQYF. As DNA, the CDR3 is TGTGCCAGCAGCCCGGGACTAGCGGGAGAGACCCAGTACTTC.

This clone was picked up a small number of times. The chain links TRBV27 to TRBJ1-5; 7 bases are shared with TRBD1. Germline assignment: CDR1 MNHEY and CDR2 SMNVEV (reference sequence). V lost 4 bases to trimming and J lost 7 bases; unmatched junction nucleotides: 10. CDR3 length: 15 residues. For the CDR3, the DNA is TGTGCCAGCAGTTGGTCGGGGCAGGGGGACCAGCCCCAGCATTTT. This gives the protein CASSWSGQGDQPQHF.

Only a few counts were recorded for this clone. The chain links TRBV7-2 to TRBJ2-3; 8 nucleotides match TRBD2. There are 16 residues in the CDR3. Unmatched junction bases numbered 13, after V lost 1 base and J lost 10 bases. Germline CDR1 SGHTA, CDR2 FQGNSA. CDR3: CASSLVWGGRGGSQYF. For the CDR3, the DNA is TGTGCCAGCAGCTTAGTTTGGGGCGGCCGCGGGGGGTCGCAGTATTTT.

In this sample, this clone turned up a few times. The chain joins TRBV6-5 to TRBJ2-3, with TRBD2 identical over 7 bases. CDR3 length: 13 residues. V shed 10 bases and J 2 bases; nucleotides not matched to a gene: 6. Germline V gene lookup returns CDR1 MNHEY and CDR2 SVGAGI. This CDR3 reads CATRSGVTDTQYF. CDR3 nucleotides: TGTGCCACCCGGAGCGGGGTCACAGATACGCAGTATTTT.

The chain carries TRBV11-3 and TRBJ2-5, with TRBD1 identical over 8 bases. The V segment lost 1 base and the J segment 2 bases; nucleotides outside the gene matches: 6. Germline V gives CDR1 SGHNT, CDR2 YENEEA. The CDR3 runs to 16 residues. CDR3 sequence (DNA): TGTGCCAGCAGCTTAGCGGGGGACAGGCCTCAAGAGACCCAGTACTTC. It translates to CASSLAGDRPQETQYF.

The chain employs TRBV19 and TRBJ1-1; 10 bases line up with TRBD1. Germline lookup yields CDR1 LNHDA and CDR2 SQIVND (reference sequence). This CDR3 contains 17 residues. Trimming took 7 bases from V and 7 from J; bases not matched to a gene: 18. This CDR3 is CASNPPPGQGSLGEAFF. The CDR3 coding sequence is TGTGCCAGTAATCCCCCTCCGGGACAGGGGAGTTTGGGTGAAGCTTTCTTT.

This clone was counted a few times. The chain uses TRBV29-1 and TRBJ1-5; unclear D gene. CDR1 SQVTM and CDR2 ANQGSEA come from the germline V gene. V lost 5 bases to trimming and J lost 3 bases, with 11 bases between them. The CDR3 is 13 residues long. Here the CDR3 DNA reads TGCAGCGTTAAAAAAGAGGTCAATCAGCCCCAGCATTTT. Amino acid sequence: CSVKKEVNQPQHF.